Below are 13 T cell receptor beta chains sequenced from a single sample in a study of Ad26.COV2.S vaccination and SARS-CoV-2 variants. Treatment given: over 15 received Ad26.COV2.S at low or high dose, single or two shots; a few received placebo; per-sample allocation not given. Material that was analyzed had been drawn on day 63 after the first vaccine or placebo injection. Measured with immunoSEQ multiplex PCR; TCRdb has only the in-frame clones, and not every one. The table has about half a million clones, 80% to 90% seen once. The specimen comprised peripheral blood, sampled in a trial of Ad26.COV2.S vaccine versus placebo. These receptors all come from a person aged 18-60 years who received the Ad26.COV2.S COVID-19 vaccine or a placebo.

This chain uses TRBV7-8 with TRBJ2-7; a weak D match, TRBD2 (6 bases). With 4 bases removed from V and 3 bases from J, the gap between germline ends came to 13 bases. Germline assignment: CDR1 SGHVS and CDR2 FQNEAQ. The CDR3 loop spans 14 amino acids. In DNA, the CDR3 is TGTGCCAGCAGCTACAAAACTAGCAACTACGAGCAGTACTTC. Translation: CASSYKTSNYEQYF.

The chain has TRBV9 and TRBJ2-1, with D unresolved. The germline V gene encodes CDR1 SGDLS and CDR2 YYNGEE. The CDR3 contains 14 residues. The ends were cut back, 2 bases at V and 5 bases at J, with 11 bases in the middle. The DNA for the CDR3 is TGTGCCAGCAGCGTTCCTCCCAGGAACAATGAGCAGTTCTTC. It is translated as CASSVPPRNNEQFF.

This clone was found once. The chain uses TRBV29-1 and TRBJ1-1, with D tentatively TRBD1 (5 bases). Trimming cost V 7 bases and J 1 base, with 16 bases left between them. In germline, CDR1 is SQVTM, CDR2 ANQGSEA. The CDR3 runs to 14 residues. The CDR3 is CSARRIQGNTEAFF. As DNA, the CDR3 is TGCAGCGCTAGACGAATTCAGGGGAACACTGAAGCTTTCTTT.

The chain carries TRBV6-5 and TRBJ1-1, with D unresolved. V lost 0 bases to trimming and J lost 4 bases, with 12 bases between them. The germline V gene has CDR1 MNHEY and CDR2 SVGAGI. The CDR3 runs 15 residues. As DNA, the CDR3 is TGTGCCAGCAGTTACTCCTCCGTAGGGATCACTGAAGCTTTCTTT. This sequence encodes CASSYSSVGITEAFF.

The chain uses TRBV28 and TRBJ2-1, with 11 bases fitting TRBD2. CDR1 is MDHEN, CDR2 SYDVKM, per germline. This CDR3 spans 16 amino acids. The junction had 10 bases not matched to a gene; V was cut back by 3 bases and J by 9 bases. CDR3 region: CASSFAHSGRAPEQFF. The CDR3 DNA reads as TGTGCCAGCAGTTTTGCCCATAGCGGGAGGGCCCCTGAGCAGTTCTTC.

The chain is built from TRBV4-1 and TRBJ1-1; 7 bases map to TRBD1. Looked up from germline, CDR1 is MGHRA and CDR2 is YSYEKL. V was clipped by 0 bases and J by 3 bases; unmatched bases: 7. This CDR3 is built from 16 residues. CDR3 coding DNA: TGCGCCAGCAGCCAAGAGCCGGGACAGCGGTACACTGAAGCTTTCTTT. It encodes CASSQEPGQRYTEAFF.

CDR3 DNA: TGTGCCACCAGCAGAAAGCACCGGGACAGTCAGGCCATTCAGTACTTC. It specifies CATSRKHRDSQAIQYF. The V and J genes are TRBV15 and TRBJ2-4, with TRBD1 matching 7 bases. Germline lookup yields CDR1 LNHNV and CDR2 YYDKDF (reference sequence). V was clipped by 2 bases and J by 9 bases; unmatched bases: 13. The CDR3 has 16 amino acids.

The chain links TRBV27 to TRBJ2-1; D ambiguous. The germline V gene encodes CDR1 MNHEY and CDR2 SMNVEV (reference sequence). The CDR3 spans 16 residues. Deletions cut 6 bases from V and 0 bases from J, with 15 bases between. CDR3 region: CASSPPFGSSYNEQFF. The CDR3 DNA reads as TGTGCCAGCAGCCCCCCTTTTGGGTCCTCCTACAATGAGCAGTTCTTC.

Only one count was recorded for this clone. This rearrangement joins TRBV2 to TRBJ2-7, with TRBD1 matching 10 bases. J gave up 7 bases and V 4 bases, and 4 bases lay outside the gene matches. This CDR3 region has 13 residues. In germline, CDR1 is SNHLY, CDR2 FYNNEI. CDR3 sequence: CASSAGTGEEQYF. CDR3 coding DNA: TGTGCCAGCAGTGCCGGGACAGGGGAAGAGCAGTACTTC.

The gene calls are TRBV11-3 and TRBJ2-3; D is uncertain. The CDR3 has 14 residues. Germline CDR1 and CDR2: SGHNT and YENEEA. The V end lost 0 bases, the J end lost 3 bases, and 7 bases lay between the germline ends. The CDR3 region is CASSLESTTDTQYF. The DNA for the CDR3 is TGTGCCAGCAGCTTAGAGTCTACAACAGATACGCAGTATTTT.

The chain is built from TRBV6-5 and TRBJ2-7; D is perhaps TRBD2 (6 bases). Deletions cut 1 base from V and 6 bases from J, with 13 bases between. This CDR3 comprises 14 residues. Germline V gene lookup returns CDR1 MNHEY and CDR2 SVGAGI. The CDR3 coding sequence is TGTGCCAGCAGTTACTTTGGGCAGGGACTCGAGCAGTACTTC. Its protein product is CASSYFGQGLEQYF.

The CDR3 region is CASSLVSGTGTYEQYF. CDR3 in DNA: TGCGCCAGCAGCTTGGTGTCCGGGACGGGGACCTACGAGCAGTACTTC. J is TRBJ2-7 and V is TRBV5-1; the D call may be TRBD1 or TRBD2 (5 bases each). The germline CDR1 and CDR2 sequences are SGHRS and YFSETQ. Trimming took off 0 bases at V and 2 bases at J, with 15 bases between the two ends. The CDR3 consists of 16 residues.

This chain connects TRBV28 to TRBJ2-7; unclear D gene. CDR1 is MDHEN, CDR2 SYDVKM, per germline. V lost 4 bases and J lost 1, with 26 bases in between. This CDR3 spans 19 amino acids. The CDR3 coding sequence is TGTGCCAGCAGTTCGCCCAACTTCCGGCCGTCTAGAGCGTCCTACGAGCAGTACTTC. Translation: CASSSPNFRPSRASYEQYF.